The 21 T cell receptor beta chains reported below all come from one sample, sequenced in a study of cytomegalovirus exposure and HLA in healthy donors. It was with 60 Vbeta and 13 Jbeta primers that the PCR ran. The assay was immunoSEQ multiplex PCR, and TCRdb's table has in-frame clones only and misses some. The sample yields 50,000 to 80,000 clones, under 80% seen once. Sequencing used PBMCs. Receptors were obtained from a male donor in good health and CMV-seropositive.

The chain carries TRBV2 and TRBJ2-7; 14 positions match TRBD2. Per the germline V gene, CDR1 is SNHLY and CDR2 is FYNNEI. The CDR3 has 15 residues. V shed 6 bases and J 0 bases; nucleotides not matched to a gene: 1. CDR3 bases: TGTGCCAGCAGAGGGACTAGCGGGGGCTCCTACGAGCAGTACTTC. Its protein product is CASRGTSGGSYEQYF.

The rearrangement joins TRBV5-4 to TRBJ1-1; 9 bases agree with TRBD1. The germline gives CDR1 SGHNT, CDR2 YYREEE (reference sequence). The CDR3 has 14 amino acids. Germline trimming cut 0 bases from V and 10 bases from J; bases unmatched to any gene: 7. CDR3 sequence (DNA): TGTGCCAGCAGCTTGGAGGGACAGGGTCAGGGAGCTTTCTTT. Translated, it gives CASSLEGQGQGAFF. Looking up the rest from reference TRBV5-4 and TRBJ1-1 gives the full variable domain: ETGVTQSPTHLIKTRGQQVTLRCSSQSGHNTVSWYQQALGQGPQFIFQYYREEENGRGNFPPRFSGLQFPNYSSELNVNALELDDSALYLCASSLEGQGQGAFFGQGTRLTVV.

The chain recombines TRBV7-2 with TRBJ2-1, with 10 bases lining up with TRBD2. The trim removed 1 base at V and 9 bases at J, leaving 12 bases unmatched. Germline V lookup: CDR1 SGHTA, CDR2 FQGNSA. The CDR3 is 17 residues long. CDR3 sequence reads: CASSLVRASGGRGEQFF. DNA of the CDR3: TGTGCCAGCAGCTTAGTAAGAGCTAGCGGGGGAAGGGGTGAGCAGTTCTTC.

This sequence joins TRBV5-4 and TRBJ2-5, with 7 bases lining up with TRBD1. Near its end, the DNA agrees better with TRBJ2-7, so the J call may be wrong. The CDR3 contains 13 residues. Looked up from germline, CDR1 is SGHNT and CDR2 is YYREEE (reference sequence). The CDR3 reads CASSSGTAYEQYF. CDR3 DNA sequence: TGTGCCAGCAGCTCCGGGACAGCTTACGAGCAGTACTTC.

This rearrangement joins TRBV4-3 to TRBJ2-7; D remains ambiguous. The CDR3 sequence is 15 residues long. V was cut by 1 base and J by 0 bases, with 10 bases left in between. Germline V gene sequence: CDR1 LGHNA, CDR2 YSLEER. CDR3 bases: TGCGCCAGCAGCCAAGGCGAGGTCCCCTCCTACGAGCAGTACTTC. Its protein product is CASSQGEVPSYEQYF.

This clone has just one count. This chain connects TRBV27 to TRBJ2-7; D uncertain. CDR1 MNHEY and CDR2 SMNVEV come from the germline V gene (reference sequence). With 3 bases removed from V and 0 bases from J, the gap between germline ends came to 6 bases. This CDR3 comprises 13 residues. The DNA of the CDR3 is TGTGCCAGCAGTTTCTCCAGCTCCTACGAGCAGTACTTC. This translates into CASSFSSSYEQYF.

This sequence joins TRBV4-3 and TRBJ1-2; D gene unclear. The V end was cut by 4 bases, the J end by 1 base, with 16 bases between. The CDR3 runs 16 residues. Germline CDR1 and CDR2: LGHNA and YSLEER. This CDR3 is CASSPSQADFNYGYTF. The CDR3 DNA follows: TGCGCCAGCAGCCCTTCCCAGGCGGACTTTAACTATGGCTACACCTTC.

This chain uses TRBV9 with TRBJ1-5, with 8 bases identical to TRBD1. The CDR3 sequence is 14 residues long. Germline CDR1 and CDR2: SGDLS and YYNGEE. V lost 4 bases, J lost 6 bases, and 6 bases stayed unmatched. CDR3 bases: TGTGCCAGCAGCCCGACAGGGGTTAGTCAGCCCCAGCATTTT. It codes for CASSPTGVSQPQHF.

V is TRBV30 and J is TRBJ2-7; 9 bases fit TRBD1. Germline loops: CDR1 GTSNPN, CDR2 SVGIG (reference sequence). CDR3 length: 12 amino acids. The CDR3 is CACTRDRDEQYF. DNA of the CDR3: TGTGCTTGCACCCGGGACAGGGACGAGCAGTACTTC.

J is TRBJ2-7 and V is TRBV5-6, with 14 bases matching TRBD2. V gave up 0 bases and J gave up 0 bases; unmatched junction bases: 5. The CDR3 length is 18 residues. The germline V gene encodes CDR1 SGHDT and CDR2 YYEEEE. The CDR3 DNA reads TGTGCCAGCAGCTTGGGACTAGCGGGGGGGCCGAACTCCTACGAGCAGTACTTC. This translates into CASSLGLAGGPNSYEQYF.

The gene calls are TRBV6-6 and TRBJ1-2; the D is unclear. From germline, CDR1 is MNHNY and CDR2 SVGAGI (reference sequence). CDR3 size: 12 residues. Trimming shortened V by 5 bases and J by 1 base, and 5 bases separated the two germline ends. The CDR3 loop is CASSANNYGYTF. The DNA of the CDR3 is TGTGCCAGCAGTGCGAATAACTATGGCTACACCTTC.

This rearrangement joins TRBV10-3 to TRBJ1-6; D is ambiguous. The length of the CDR3 is 13 residues. V was cut by 11 bases and J by 0 bases, with 8 bases left in between. Per germline, CDR1 ENHRY and CDR2 SYGVKD. CDR3 bases: TGTGCCGTAAAGAGCTCCTATAATTCACCCCTCCACTTT. This gives the protein CAVKSSYNSPLHF.

The chain joins TRBV5-1 to TRBJ2-4, with TRBD2 matching 11 bases. J lost 3 bases, V lost 3 bases, and 8 bases had no gene match. The CDR3 consists of 17 residues. Germline V lookup: CDR1 SGHRS, CDR2 YFSETQ. The chain's CDR3 is CASSSATSGKDKNIQYF. For the CDR3, the DNA is TGCGCCAGCAGCTCCGCGACTAGCGGGAAGGACAAAAACATTCAGTACTTC. Full variable domain (outside the CDR3, taken from reference TRBV5-1 and TRBJ2-4): KAGVTQTPRYLIKTRGQQVTLSCSPISGHRSVSWYQQTPGQGLQFLFEYFSETQRNKGNFPGRFSGRQFSNSRSEMNVSTLELGDSALYLCASSSATSGKDKNIQYFGAGTRLSVL.

V gene TRBV2 combines with J gene TRBJ2-3, with 7 bases lining up with TRBD1. CDR1 and CDR2 from the germline V gene are SNHLY and FYNNEI. The V and J ends lost 11 bases and 1 base, in that order; junction bases with no gene match: 9. This CDR3 comprises 14 residues. CDR3: CARERGRGTDTQYF. The CDR3 DNA reads as TGTGCCCGAGAAAGGGGGCGGGGCACAGATACGCAGTATTTT.

The rearrangement joins TRBV11-2 to TRBJ2-7, with 9 bases lining up with TRBD2. CDR1 and CDR2 from the germline V gene are SGHAT and FQNNGV. The CDR3 totals 15 residues. V was clipped by 6 bases and J by 2 bases; unmatched bases: 8. This CDR3 is CASRTLAGKTYEQYF. As DNA, the CDR3 is TGTGCCAGCAGGACCCTAGCGGGGAAAACCTACGAGCAGTACTTC. Drawing the rest from reference TRBV11-2 and TRBJ2-7, the complete variable domain is EAGVAQSPRYKIIEKRQSVAFWCNPISGHATLYWYQQILGQGPKLLIQFQNNGVVDDSQLPKDRFSAERLKGVDSTLKIQPAKLEDSAVYLCASRTLAGKTYEQYFGPGTRLTVT.

V usage is TRBV27 and J usage is TRBJ2-2; D might be TRBD1 (5 bases). Germline V CDR1 and CDR2: MNHEY, SMNVEV (reference sequence). The CDR3 length is 14 residues. The V and J ends lost 2 bases and 6 bases respectively, with 10 bases between them. CDR3 in amino acids: CASSLQGSPGELFF. CDR3 coding DNA: TGTGCCAGCAGTTTACAGGGTTCCCCCGGGGAGCTGTTTTTT.

This clone came up a few times. The V gene is TRBV30, the J gene TRBJ1-1; 8 bases align to TRBD1. The CDR3 covers 15 residues. The ends lost 0 bases at V and 5 bases at J; junction bases unmatched: 8. Germline CDR1 reads GTSNPN; CDR2 reads SVGIG (reference sequence). The CDR3 region has the DNA TGTGCCTGGAGTGTATGGGCAGGGGGCGAGACTGAAGCTTTCTTT. Translating it yields CAWSVWAGGETEAFF.

Written as DNA, the CDR3 is TGTGCCATCAGTGATGAGTCGAGAACTGAAGCTTTCTTT. It codes for CAISDESRTEAFF. The rearrangement joins TRBV10-3 to TRBJ1-1; D uncertain. This CDR3 region has 13 residues. Trimming removed 3 bases from V and 5 bases from J, with 10 bases in between. CDR1 ENHRY and CDR2 SYGVKD come from the germline V gene.

This rearrangement joins TRBV28 to TRBJ1-2; a weak D match, TRBD1 (6 bases). The V end was cut by 6 bases, the J end by 4 bases, with 12 bases between. The CDR3 totals 13 residues. Germline CDR1 and CDR2: MDHEN and SYDVKM. The DNA of the CDR3 is TGTGCCAGCAGCCGTACAGGGTTCTATGGCTACACCTTC. It is translated as CASSRTGFYGYTF.

This clone has a handful of counts. The V call is TRBV2, the J call TRBJ1-1, with 12 nucleotides matching TRBD1. Germline V gene sequence: CDR1 SNHLY, CDR2 FYNNEI. CDR3 size: 15 residues. Losses at the gene ends were 6 bases for V and 10 bases for J; bases not matched to a gene: 12. The CDR3 nucleotides read TGTGCCAGCAGATACGGGACAGGGGGCGATTCAGGAGCTTTCTTT. Amino acid sequence: CASRYGTGGDSGAFF.

The V call is TRBV6-6, the J call TRBJ2-2; 7 bases are shared with TRBD1. Germline assignment: CDR1 MNHNY and CDR2 SVGAGI (reference sequence). The CDR3 consists of 14 residues. J was trimmed by 5 bases and V by 6 bases; bases with no gene match: 6. This chain's CDR3 is CASSDRVVTGELFF. The CDR3 DNA is TGTGCCAGCAGCGACAGGGTTGTTACCGGGGAGCTGTTTTTT.